This entry concerns a single T cell receptor beta chain. Its antigen target is currently unknown. No much larger clone is present one base from it, and per-base qualities are unavailable. The germline V gene yields MDHEN for CDR1 and SYDVKM for CDR2. The CDR3 starts with the cysteine, ends with the phenylalanine, and has 13 residues. CDR3 DNA only is kept here, 39 bases in frame from base 1. Trimming accounts for 8 bases at V and 7 bases at J, while the number of junction bases matched to no gene is 6. The sample belongs to a study of T cell responses to AZD1222 COVID-19 vaccine (dated by TCRdb to the early 2020s). Concerning the study at large: TCR sequencing covered some 250 trial participants: some 210 given two doses of AZD1222 and 26 given two doses of MenACWY control vaccine. Trial participants were enrolled into age subgroups of 18-55, 56-69 and 70-plus years, which contained approximately 150, 30 and 60 TCR-sequenced participants, respectively. Overall study results and their limits: Participants were mostly white British and included more females than males, and it was suggested by the authors that clonal diversity may have been underestimated. Reportedly, almost half of the unique spike-specific TCRs recognized epitopes lying outside the regions that are mutated in the B.1.351 and B.1.1.7 variants. No day 14 peak-response samples were available, so repertoires were characterized only after the peak T cell response. After two AZD1222 doses, spike-specific TCR breadth and depth were significantly higher than at day 0 and than in MenACWY recipients. The 56-69-year group was small, and its depth increase did not reach significance, likely because of low power. Conclusions about previously exposed vaccinees are limited, since just a handful of AZD1222 recipients were seropositive for SARS-CoV-2 at baseline. CD4 TCRs associated with the vaccine covered the entire spike protein, and the dominant responses were in regions 160-218 and 743-854.

The CDR3 regions of human TCRbeta chains were analyzed by immunosequencing. The paper's processing steps were these. TCRs in the repertoires were matched against a reference library of SARS-CoV-2-specific TCRs that had been generated with the MIRA antigen-specificity platform. Breadth was defined as the fraction of unique TCRs that were SARS-CoV-2-associated. Depth was defined as the fraction of total T cells that were SARS-CoV-2-associated. Using the MIRA data, every spike-specific TCR was mapped to the spike region that the TCR reacted to and assigned to either a CD4 or a CD8 class. Log10-transformed breadth and depth values were compared by one-way ANOVA with Sidak's multiple comparisons tests. TCRdb provides this immuneACCESS table in a form limited to in-frame rearrangements. Some clones are lacking; in checked studies, under half of them reflect an unresolved V gene, and why the rest are absent is not known. V, J and clone size were drawn from that table, and D and trimming were deduced from the DNA. The sample has some 110,000 clones on record, approximately 90% of them singletons. The leading ten clones occupy 6% to 8% of the sample.

According to the study, the label for this sample's time point signals: about 28 days (+/-7) after the second vaccine dose. Because spike-specific TCR depth and breadth did not differ between the two schedules, AZD1222 recipients who got a second dose at roughly 4 weeks were pooled with those who got a second dose at roughly 12 weeks. The vaccinee samples were drawn from two UK trials, COV001 and COV002, one of which was a single-blind randomized controlled phase 2/3 trial testing AZD1222 (ChAdOx1 nCoV-19) in healthy adults. For TCRbeta chain sequencing, PBMC samples from trial participants were taken at day 0 and at day 28 after the second dose.

This material consisted of peripheral blood, taken 28 days after the second AZD1222 dose. The chain couples TRBV28 to TRBJ2-1, and TRBD2 aligns with 9 junction nucleotides. The sequence derives from an adult who received the AZD1222 COVID-19 vaccine. The sequenced DNA is TGTGCCAGCGCACTAGCGGGTCCTAATGAGCAGTTCTTC. Its translation is CASALAGPNEQFF.